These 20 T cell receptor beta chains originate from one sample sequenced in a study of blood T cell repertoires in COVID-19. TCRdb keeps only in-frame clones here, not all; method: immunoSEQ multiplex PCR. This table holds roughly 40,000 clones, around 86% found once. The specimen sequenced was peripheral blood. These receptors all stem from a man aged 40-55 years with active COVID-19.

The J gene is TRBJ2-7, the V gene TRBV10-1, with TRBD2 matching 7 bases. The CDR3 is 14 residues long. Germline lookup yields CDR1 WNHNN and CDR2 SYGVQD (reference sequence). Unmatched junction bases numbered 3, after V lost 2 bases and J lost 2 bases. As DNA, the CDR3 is TGCGCCAGCAGTGAGATAGCGGGCCCCTACGAGCAGTACTTC. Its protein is CASSEIAGPYEQYF.

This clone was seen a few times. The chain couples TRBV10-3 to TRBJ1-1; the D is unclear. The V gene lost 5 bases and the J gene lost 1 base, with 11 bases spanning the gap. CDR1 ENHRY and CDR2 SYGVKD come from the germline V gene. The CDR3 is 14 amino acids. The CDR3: CAISRVEPNTEAFF. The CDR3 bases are TGTGCCATCAGTCGGGTCGAACCGAACACTGAAGCTTTCTTT.

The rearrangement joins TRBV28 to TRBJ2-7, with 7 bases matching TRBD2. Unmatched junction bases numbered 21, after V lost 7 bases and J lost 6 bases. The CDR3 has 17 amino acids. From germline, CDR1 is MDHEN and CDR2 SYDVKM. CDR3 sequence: CASKVGGGSGSLREQYF. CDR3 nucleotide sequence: TGTGCCAGCAAGGTGGGCGGCGGGAGTGGTTCCCTCCGCGAGCAGTACTTC.

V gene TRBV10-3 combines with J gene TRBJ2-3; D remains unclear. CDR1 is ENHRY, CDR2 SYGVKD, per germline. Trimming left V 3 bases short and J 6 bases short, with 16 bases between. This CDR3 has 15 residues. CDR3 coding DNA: TGTGCCATCAGTGACCCGGTCGGTGCGCGGGATACGCAGTATTTT. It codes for CAISDPVGARDTQYF.

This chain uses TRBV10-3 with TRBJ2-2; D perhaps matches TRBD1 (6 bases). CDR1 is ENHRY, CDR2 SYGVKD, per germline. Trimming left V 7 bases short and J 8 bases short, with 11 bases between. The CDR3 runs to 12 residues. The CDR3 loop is CAINQGLGELFF. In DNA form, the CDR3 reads TGTGCCATCAATCAGGGGCTGGGGGAGCTGTTTTTT.

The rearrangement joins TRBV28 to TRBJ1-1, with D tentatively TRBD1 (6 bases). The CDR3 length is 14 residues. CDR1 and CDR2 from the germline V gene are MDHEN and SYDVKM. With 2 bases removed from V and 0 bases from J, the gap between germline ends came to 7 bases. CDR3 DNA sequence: TGTGCCAGCAGTTTAGGACAGTTGAACACTGAAGCTTTCTTT. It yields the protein CASSLGQLNTEAFF.

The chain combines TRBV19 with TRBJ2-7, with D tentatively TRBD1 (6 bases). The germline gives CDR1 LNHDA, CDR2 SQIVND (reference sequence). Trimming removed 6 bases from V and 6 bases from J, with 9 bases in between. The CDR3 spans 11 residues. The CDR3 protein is CASRAGVEQYF. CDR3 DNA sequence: TGTGCCAGTAGGGCAGGGGTCGAGCAGTACTTC.

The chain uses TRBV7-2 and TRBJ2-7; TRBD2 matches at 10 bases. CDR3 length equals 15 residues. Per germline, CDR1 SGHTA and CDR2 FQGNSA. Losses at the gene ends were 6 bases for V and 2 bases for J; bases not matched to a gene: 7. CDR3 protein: CASRTRTSGTYEQYF. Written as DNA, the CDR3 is TGTGCCAGCAGAACGAGGACTAGCGGAACCTACGAGCAGTACTTC. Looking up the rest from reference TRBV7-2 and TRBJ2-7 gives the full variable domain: GAGVSQSPSNKVTEKGKDVELRCDPISGHTALYWYRQSLGQGLEFLIYFQGNSAPDKSGLPSDRFSAERTGGSVSTLTIQRTQQEDSAVYLCASRTRTSGTYEQYFGPGTRLTVT.

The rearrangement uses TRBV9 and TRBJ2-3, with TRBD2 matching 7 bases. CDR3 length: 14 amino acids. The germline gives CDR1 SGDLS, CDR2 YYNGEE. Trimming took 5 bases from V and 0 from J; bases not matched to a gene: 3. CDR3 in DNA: TGTGCCAGCAGTGGAGCGGGGAGCACAGATACGCAGTATTTT. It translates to CASSGAGSTDTQYF.

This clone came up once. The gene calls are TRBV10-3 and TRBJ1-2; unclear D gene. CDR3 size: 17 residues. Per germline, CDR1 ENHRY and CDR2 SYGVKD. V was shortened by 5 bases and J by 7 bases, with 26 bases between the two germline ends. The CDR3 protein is CAISHESGESFGVGYTF. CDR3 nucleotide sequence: TGTGCCATCAGTCATGAGTCTGGGGAATCCTTCGGGGTTGGCTACACCTTC.

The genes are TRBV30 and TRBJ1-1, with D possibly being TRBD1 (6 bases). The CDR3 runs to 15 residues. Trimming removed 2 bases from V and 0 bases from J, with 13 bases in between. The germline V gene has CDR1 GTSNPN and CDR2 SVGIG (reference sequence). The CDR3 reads CAWSLGQGLNTEAFF. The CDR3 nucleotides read TGTGCCTGGAGTCTAGGGCAGGGGCTGAACACTGAAGCTTTCTTT.

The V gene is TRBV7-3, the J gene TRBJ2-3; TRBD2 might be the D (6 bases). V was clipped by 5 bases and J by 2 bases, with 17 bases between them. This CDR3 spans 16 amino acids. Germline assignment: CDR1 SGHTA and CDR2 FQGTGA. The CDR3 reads CASSNRRGGDTDTQYF. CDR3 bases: TGTGCCAGCAGCAACAGGCGGGGTGGGGACACAGATACGCAGTATTTT.

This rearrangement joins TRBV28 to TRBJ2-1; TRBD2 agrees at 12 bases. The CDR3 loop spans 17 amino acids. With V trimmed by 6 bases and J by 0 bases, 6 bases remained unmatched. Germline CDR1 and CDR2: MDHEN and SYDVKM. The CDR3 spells CASSPLTSGSSYNEQFF. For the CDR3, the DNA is TGTGCCAGCAGCCCTCTGACTAGCGGGAGCTCCTACAATGAGCAGTTCTTC.

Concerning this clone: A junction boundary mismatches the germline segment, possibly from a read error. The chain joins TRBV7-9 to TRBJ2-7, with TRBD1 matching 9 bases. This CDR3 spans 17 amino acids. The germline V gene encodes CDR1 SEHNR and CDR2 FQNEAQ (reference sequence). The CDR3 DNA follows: TGTGCCAGCAGCTTAGGGGGGCCGGGACAGGGTTCCTTCGAGCAGTACTTC. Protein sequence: CASSLGGPGQGSFEQYF.

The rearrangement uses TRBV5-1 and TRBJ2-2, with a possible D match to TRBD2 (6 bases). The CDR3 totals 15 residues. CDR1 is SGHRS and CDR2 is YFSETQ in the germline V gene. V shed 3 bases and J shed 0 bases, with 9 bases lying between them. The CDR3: CASSSIAANTGELFF. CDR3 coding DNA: TGCGCCAGCAGCTCCATAGCGGCGAACACCGGGGAGCTGTTTTTT.

The CDR3 coding sequence is TGCGCCAGCAGCTTGGGACAGAGTGATCAGCCCCAGCATTTT. Translation: CASSLGQSDQPQHF. The V gene is TRBV5-1, the J gene TRBJ1-5, with a weak D call TRBD1 (5 bases). The CDR3 has 14 residues. Germline loops: CDR1 SGHRS, CDR2 YFSETQ. Trimming cost V 0 bases and J 5 bases, with 9 bases left between them.

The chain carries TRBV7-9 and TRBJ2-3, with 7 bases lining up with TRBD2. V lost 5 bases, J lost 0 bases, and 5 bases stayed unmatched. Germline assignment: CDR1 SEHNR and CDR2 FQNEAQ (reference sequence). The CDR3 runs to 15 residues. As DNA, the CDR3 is TGTGCCAGCAGCCGATGGGAGGGAAGCACAGATACGCAGTATTTT. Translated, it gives CASSRWEGSTDTQYF.

This CDR3 is CASSPDTANYGYTF. The CDR3 coding sequence is TGTGCCAGCAGCCCCGACACCGCCAACTATGGCTACACCTTC. This chain uses TRBV7-8 with TRBJ1-2; the D is unclear. Germline V CDR1 and CDR2: SGHVS, FQNEAQ. The CDR3 length is 14 residues. V lost 5 bases and J 2 bases, leaving 12 bases between the germline ends.

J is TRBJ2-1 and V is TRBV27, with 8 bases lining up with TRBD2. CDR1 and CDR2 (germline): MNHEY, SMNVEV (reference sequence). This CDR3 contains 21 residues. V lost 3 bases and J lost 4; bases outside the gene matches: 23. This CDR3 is CASSFKGPSYLGTRIYNEQFF. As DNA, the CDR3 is TGTGCCAGCAGTTTTAAGGGCCCTTCCTACCTGGGGACTAGAATATACAATGAGCAGTTCTTC.

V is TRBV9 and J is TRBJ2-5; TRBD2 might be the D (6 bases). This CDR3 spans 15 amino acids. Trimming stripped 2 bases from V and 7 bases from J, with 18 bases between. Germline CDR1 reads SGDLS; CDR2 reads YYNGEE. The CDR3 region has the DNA TGTGCCAGCAGCGTCAACCCGACTAGTGGTTCGACCCAGTACTTC. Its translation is CASSVNPTSGSTQYF.